Here is one TCR beta chain with its context. The antigen remains undetermined. Unpaired genes were suppressed by blocking oligonucleotides during a second nested PCR. TCRdb reprocessed the emulsion pairing reads via MiXCR and lists one record per CDR3 protein. This table holds about 40,000 distinct CDR3 sequences, 45% to 50% found once. This sample was included in a study of T cell repertoires in breast cancer. Across the whole study: Breast cancer patients gave tumors, lymph nodes and blood; healthy donors gave blood. There were nine healthy control donors. Study results and caveats: Possibly tumor-specific: about 19 TCR pairs in seven or more tumors, rare in control blood.

The CDR3 runs 12 residues. The V gene's germline CDR1 is SEHNR and CDR2 FQNEAQ (reference sequence). V lost 5 bases and J lost 8, with 13 bases in between. The expanded emulsion RT-PCR method captured paired alpha and beta chains from CD8+ T cells. The chain links TRBV7-9 to TRBJ2-7; TRBD1 is a possible D gene (6 bases). The source of this sequence is a pool of human donors with breast cancer or a healthy control (not recorded which). Sequencing was carried out using CD8+ T cells. Here the CDR3 DNA reads TGTGCCAGCAGCAGAGACAGGCTGCAGCAGTACTTC. Encoded protein: CASSRDRLQQYF.